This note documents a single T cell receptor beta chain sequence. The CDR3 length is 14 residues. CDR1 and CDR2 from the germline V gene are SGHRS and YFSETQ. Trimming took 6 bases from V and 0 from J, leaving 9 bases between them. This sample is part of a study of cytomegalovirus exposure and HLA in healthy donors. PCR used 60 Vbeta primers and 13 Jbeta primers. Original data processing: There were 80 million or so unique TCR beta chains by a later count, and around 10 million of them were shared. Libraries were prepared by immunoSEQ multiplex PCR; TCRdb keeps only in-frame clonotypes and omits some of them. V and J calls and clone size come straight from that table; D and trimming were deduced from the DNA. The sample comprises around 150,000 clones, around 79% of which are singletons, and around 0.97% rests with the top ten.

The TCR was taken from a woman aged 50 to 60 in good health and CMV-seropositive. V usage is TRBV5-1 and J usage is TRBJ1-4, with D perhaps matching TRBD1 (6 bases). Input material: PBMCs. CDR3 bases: TGCGCCAGCACCACAGGGTCAACTAATGAAAAACTGTTTTTT. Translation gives CASTTGSTNEKLFF.